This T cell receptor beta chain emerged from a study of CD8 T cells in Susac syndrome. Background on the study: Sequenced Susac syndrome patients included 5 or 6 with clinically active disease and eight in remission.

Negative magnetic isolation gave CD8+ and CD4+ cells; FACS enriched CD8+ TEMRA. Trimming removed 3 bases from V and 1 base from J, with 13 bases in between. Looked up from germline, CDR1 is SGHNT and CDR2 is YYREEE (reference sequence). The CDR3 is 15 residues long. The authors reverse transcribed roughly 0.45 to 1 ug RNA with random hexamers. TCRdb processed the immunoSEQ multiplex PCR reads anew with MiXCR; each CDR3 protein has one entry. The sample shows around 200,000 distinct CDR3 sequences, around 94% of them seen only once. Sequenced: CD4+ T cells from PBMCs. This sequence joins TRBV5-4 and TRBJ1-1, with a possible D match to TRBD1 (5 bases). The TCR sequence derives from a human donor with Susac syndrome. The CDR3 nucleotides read TGTGCCAGCAGCTCTAAGACAGCGACGAACACTGAAGCTTTCTTT. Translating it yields CASSSKTATNTEAFF.